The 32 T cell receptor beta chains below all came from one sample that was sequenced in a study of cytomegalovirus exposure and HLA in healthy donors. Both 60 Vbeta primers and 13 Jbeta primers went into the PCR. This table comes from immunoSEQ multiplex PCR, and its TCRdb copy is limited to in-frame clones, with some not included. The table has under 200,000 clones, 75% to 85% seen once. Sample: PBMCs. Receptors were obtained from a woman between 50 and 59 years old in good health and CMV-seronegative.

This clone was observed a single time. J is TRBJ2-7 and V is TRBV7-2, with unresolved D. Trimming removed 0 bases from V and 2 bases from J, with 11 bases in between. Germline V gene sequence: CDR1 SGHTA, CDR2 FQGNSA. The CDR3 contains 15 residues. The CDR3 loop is CASSLAGMGPYEQYF. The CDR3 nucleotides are TGTGCCAGCAGCTTAGCGGGCATGGGTCCCTACGAGCAGTACTTC.

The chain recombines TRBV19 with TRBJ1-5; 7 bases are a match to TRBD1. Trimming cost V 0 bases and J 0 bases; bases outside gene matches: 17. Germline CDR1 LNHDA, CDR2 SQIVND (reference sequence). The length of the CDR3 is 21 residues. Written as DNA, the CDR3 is TGTGCCAGTAGTATAGAAGGCCAAAGGGACAGTGCCTTAGATAGCAATCAGCCCCAGCATTTT. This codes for CASSIEGQRDSALDSNQPQHF.

CDR3 bases: TGTGCCAGCAGCTTGGAAGTAGCGGGAGTCGCGTCCCCAGATACGCAGTATTTT. Translating it yields CASSLEVAGVASPDTQYF. The genes are TRBV7-2 and TRBJ2-3, with 9 bases that match TRBD2. The ends lost 3 bases at V and 4 bases at J; junction bases unmatched: 14. CDR1 is SGHTA, CDR2 FQGNSA, per germline. The CDR3 runs to 18 residues.

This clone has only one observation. CDR3 region: CASGLSGSTDTQYF. The CDR3 nucleotides are TGTGCTAGTGGTTTAAGCGGTAGCACAGATACGCAGTATTTT. The chain joins TRBV12-5 to TRBJ2-3; TRBD2 might be the D (5 bases). The CDR3 has 14 amino acids. V shed 3 bases and J shed 0 bases, with 7 bases lying between them. Germline V gene lookup returns CDR1 LGHNT and CDR2 FRNRAP. Looking up the rest from reference TRBV12-5 and TRBJ2-3 gives the full variable domain: DARVTQTPRHKVTEMGQEVTMRCQPILGHNTVFWYRQTMMQGLELLAYFRNRAPLDDSGMPKDRFSAEMPDATLATLKIQPSEPRDSAVYFCASGLSGSTDTQYFGPGTRLTVL.

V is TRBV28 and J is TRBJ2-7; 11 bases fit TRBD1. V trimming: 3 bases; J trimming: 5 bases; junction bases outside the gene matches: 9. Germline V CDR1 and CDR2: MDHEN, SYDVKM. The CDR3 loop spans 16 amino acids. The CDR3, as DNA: TGTGCCAGCAGTTTTTCCCCGGACAGGGGGCTCAACGAGCAGTACTTC. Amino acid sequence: CASSFSPDRGLNEQYF. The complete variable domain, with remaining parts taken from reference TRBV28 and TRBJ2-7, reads DVKVTQSSRYLVKRTGEKVFLECVQDMDHENMFWYRQDPGLGLRLIYFSYDVKMKEKGDIPEGYSVSREKKERFSLILESASTNQTSMYLCASSFSPDRGLNEQYFGPGTRLTVT.

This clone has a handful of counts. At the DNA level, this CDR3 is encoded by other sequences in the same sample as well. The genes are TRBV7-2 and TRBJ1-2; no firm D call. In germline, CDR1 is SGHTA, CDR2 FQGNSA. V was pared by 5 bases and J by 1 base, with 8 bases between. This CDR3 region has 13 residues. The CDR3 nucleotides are TGTGCCAGCAGCCCTGACATTAACTATGGCTACACCTTC. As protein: CASSPDINYGYTF.

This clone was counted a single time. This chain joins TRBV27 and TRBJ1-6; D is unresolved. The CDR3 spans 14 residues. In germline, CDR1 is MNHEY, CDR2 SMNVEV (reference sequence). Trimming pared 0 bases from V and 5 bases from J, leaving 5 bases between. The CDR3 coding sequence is TGTGCCAGCAGTTTATCGCCAGATAATTCACCCCTCCACTTT. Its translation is CASSLSPDNSPLHF.

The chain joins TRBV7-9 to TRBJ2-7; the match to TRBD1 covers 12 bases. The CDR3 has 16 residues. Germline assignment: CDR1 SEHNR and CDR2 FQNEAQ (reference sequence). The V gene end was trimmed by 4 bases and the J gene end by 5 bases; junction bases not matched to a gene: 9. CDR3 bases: TGTGCCAGCAGCTCTAACCGGGACAGGGGGCGGAACGAGCAGTACTTC. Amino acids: CASSSNRDRGRNEQYF.

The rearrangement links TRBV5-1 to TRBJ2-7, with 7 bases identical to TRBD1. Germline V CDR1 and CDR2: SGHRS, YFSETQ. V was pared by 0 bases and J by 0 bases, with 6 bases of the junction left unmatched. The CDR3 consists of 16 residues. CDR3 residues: CASSLARDSISYEQYF. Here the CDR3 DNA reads TGCGCCAGCAGCTTGGCCCGGGACAGTATCTCCTACGAGCAGTACTTC.

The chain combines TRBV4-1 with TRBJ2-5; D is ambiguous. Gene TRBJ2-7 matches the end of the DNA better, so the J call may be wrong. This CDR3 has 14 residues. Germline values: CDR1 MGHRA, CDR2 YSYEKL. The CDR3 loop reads CASSQEVKPHEQYF. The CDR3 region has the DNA TGCGCCAGCAGCCAAGAGGTAAAACCCCACGAGCAGTACTTC.

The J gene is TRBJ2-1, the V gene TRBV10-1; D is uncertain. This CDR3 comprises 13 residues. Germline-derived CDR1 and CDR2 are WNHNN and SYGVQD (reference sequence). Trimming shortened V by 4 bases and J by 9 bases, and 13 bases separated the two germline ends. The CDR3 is CASSALNSREQFF. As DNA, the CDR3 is TGCGCCAGCAGTGCACTGAATAGCCGTGAGCAGTTCTTC.

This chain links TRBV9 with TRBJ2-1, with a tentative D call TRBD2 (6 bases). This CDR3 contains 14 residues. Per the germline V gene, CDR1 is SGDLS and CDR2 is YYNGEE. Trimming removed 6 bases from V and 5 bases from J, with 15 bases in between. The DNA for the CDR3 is TGTGCCAGCAATCCCGCGGGGTTAAACAATGAGCAGTTCTTC. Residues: CASNPAGLNNEQFF.

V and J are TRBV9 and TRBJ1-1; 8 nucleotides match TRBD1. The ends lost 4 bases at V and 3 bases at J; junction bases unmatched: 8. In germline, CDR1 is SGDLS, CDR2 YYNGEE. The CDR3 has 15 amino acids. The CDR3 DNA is TGTGCCAGCAGCCCGCCGACAGGGGCGGACACTGAAGCTTTCTTT. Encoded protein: CASSPPTGADTEAFF.

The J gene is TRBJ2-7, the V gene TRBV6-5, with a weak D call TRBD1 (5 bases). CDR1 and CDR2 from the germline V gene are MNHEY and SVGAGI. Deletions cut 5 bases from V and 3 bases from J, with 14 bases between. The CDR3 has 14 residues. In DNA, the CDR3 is TGTGCCAGCAGTGAAATAGGGGAAGACTACGAGCAGTACTTC. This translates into CASSEIGEDYEQYF.

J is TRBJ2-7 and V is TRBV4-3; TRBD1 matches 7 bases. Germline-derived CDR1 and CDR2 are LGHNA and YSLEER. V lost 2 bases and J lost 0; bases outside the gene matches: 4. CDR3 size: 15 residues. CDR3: CASSQNDRDSYEQYF. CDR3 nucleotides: TGCGCCAGCAGCCAAAATGACAGGGACTCCTACGAGCAGTACTTC.

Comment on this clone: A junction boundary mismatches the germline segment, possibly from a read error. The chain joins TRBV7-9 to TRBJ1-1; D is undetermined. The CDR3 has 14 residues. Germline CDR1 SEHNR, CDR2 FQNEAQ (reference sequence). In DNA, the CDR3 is TGTTCCAGCAGCTTAGGAGTCGGGAACACTGAAGCTTTCTTT. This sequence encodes CSSSLGVGNTEAFF.

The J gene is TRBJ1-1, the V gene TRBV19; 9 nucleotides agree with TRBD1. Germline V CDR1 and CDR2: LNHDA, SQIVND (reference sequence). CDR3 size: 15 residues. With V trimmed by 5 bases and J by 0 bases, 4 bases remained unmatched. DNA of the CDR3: TGTGCCAGTAGTCCCCGGGACAGGGTGAACACTGAAGCTTTCTTT. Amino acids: CASSPRDRVNTEAFF. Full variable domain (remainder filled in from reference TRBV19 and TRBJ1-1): DGGITQSPKYLFRKEGQNVTLSCEQNLNHDAMYWYRQDPGQGLRLIYYSQIVNDFQKGDIAEGYSVSREKKESFPLTVTSAQKNPTAFYLCASSPRDRVNTEAFFGQGTRLTVV.

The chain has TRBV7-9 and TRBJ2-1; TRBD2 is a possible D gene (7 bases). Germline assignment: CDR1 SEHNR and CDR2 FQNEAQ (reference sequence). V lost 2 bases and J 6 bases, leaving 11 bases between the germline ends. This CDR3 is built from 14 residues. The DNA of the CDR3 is TGTGCCAGCAGCTTAACGGGGGGCCCCAATGAGCAGTTCTTC. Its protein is CASSLTGGPNEQFF.

CDR3 DNA: TGTGCCACCTCGGAGCGGACTAGCGGCTTTTTTGGTAACACAGATACGCAGTATTTT. It codes for CATSERTSGFFGNTDTQYF. V gene TRBV27 combines with J gene TRBJ2-3; 10 positions match TRBD2. The germline gives CDR1 MNHEY, CDR2 SMNVEV (reference sequence). Losses at the gene ends were 10 bases for V and 2 bases for J; bases not matched to a gene: 21. The CDR3 runs 19 residues.

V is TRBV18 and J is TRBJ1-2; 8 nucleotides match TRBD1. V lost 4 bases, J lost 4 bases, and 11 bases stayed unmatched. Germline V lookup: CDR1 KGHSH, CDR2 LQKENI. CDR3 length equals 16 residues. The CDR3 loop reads CASSQTGTGLTYGYTF. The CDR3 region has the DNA TGTGCCAGCTCACAGACCGGGACAGGCTTAACCTATGGCTACACCTTC.

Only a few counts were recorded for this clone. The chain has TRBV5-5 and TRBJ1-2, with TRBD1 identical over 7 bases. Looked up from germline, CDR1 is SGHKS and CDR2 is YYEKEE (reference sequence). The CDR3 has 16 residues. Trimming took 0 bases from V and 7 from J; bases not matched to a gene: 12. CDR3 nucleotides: TGTGCCAGCAGCTTGGCGGAGACAGGGATCTATGGTGGCTACACCTTC. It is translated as CASSLAETGIYGGYTF.

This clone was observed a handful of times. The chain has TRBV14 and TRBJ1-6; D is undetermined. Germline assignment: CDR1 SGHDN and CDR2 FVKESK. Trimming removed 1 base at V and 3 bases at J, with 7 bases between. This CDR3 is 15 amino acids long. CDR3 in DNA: TGTGCCAGCAGCCAAGGACATGTCTATAATTCACCCCTCCACTTT. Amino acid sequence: CASSQGHVYNSPLHF.

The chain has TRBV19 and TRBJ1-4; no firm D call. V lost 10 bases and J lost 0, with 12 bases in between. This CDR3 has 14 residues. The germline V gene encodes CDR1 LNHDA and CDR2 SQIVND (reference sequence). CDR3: CATAESATNEKLFF. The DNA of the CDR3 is TGTGCCACCGCCGAGTCGGCAACTAATGAAAAACTGTTTTTT. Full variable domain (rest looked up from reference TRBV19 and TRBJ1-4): DGGITQSPKYLFRKEGQNVTLSCEQNLNHDAMYWYRQDPGQGLRLIYYSQIVNDFQKGDIAEGYSVSREKKESFPLTVTSAQKNPTAFYLCATAESATNEKLFFGSGTQLSVL.

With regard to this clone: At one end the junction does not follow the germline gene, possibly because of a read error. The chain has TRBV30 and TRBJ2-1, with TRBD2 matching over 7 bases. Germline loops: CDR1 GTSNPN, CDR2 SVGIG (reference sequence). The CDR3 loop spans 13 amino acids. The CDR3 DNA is TGTGCCTGGGAGCGGGATACATACAATGGGCAGTTCTTC. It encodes CAWERDTYNGQFF.

Here the CDR3 reads CASSFTGSNGYTF. The CDR3 coding sequence is TGTGCCAGCAGCTTCACAGGAAGTAATGGCTACACCTTC. This rearrangement joins TRBV7-2 to TRBJ1-2; D may be TRBD1 (5 bases). The germline CDR1 and CDR2 sequences are SGHTA and FQGNSA. This CDR3 has 13 amino acids. Trimming shortened V by 3 bases and J by 6 bases, and 11 bases separated the two germline ends. Based on the CDR3 plus reference TRBV7-2 and TRBJ1-2, the full variable domain is GAGVSQSPSNKVTEKGKDVELRCDPISGHTALYWYRQSLGQGLEFLIYFQGNSAPDKSGLPSDRFSAERTGGSVSTLTIQRTQQEDSAVYLCASSFTGSNGYTFGSGTRLTVV.

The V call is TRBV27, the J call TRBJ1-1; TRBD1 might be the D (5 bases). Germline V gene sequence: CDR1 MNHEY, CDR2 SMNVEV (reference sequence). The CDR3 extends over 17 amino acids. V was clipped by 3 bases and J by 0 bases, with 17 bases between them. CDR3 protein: CASSFRGDEAMNTEAFF. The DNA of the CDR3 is TGTGCCAGCAGTTTTCGGGGGGATGAGGCAATGAACACTGAAGCTTTCTTT.

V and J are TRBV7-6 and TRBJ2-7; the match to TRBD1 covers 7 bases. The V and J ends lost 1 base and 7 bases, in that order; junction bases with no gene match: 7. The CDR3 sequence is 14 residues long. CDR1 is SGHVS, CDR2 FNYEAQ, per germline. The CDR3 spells CASSLGGQLAEQYF. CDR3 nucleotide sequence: TGTGCCAGCAGCTTAGGGGGACAGCTGGCAGAGCAGTACTTC. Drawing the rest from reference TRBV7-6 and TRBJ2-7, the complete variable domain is GAGVSQSPRYKVTKRGQDVALRCDPISGHVSLYWYRQALGQGPEFLTYFNYEAQQDKSGLPNDRFSAERPEGSISTLTIQRTEQRDSAMYRCASSLGGQLAEQYFGPGTRLTVT.

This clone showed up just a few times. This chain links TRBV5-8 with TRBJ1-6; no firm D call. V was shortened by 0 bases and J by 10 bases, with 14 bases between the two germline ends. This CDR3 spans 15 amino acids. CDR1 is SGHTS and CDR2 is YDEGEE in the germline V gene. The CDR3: CASSLAWANRSPLHF. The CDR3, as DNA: TGTGCCAGCAGCTTGGCGTGGGCGAATCGGTCACCCCTCCACTTT.

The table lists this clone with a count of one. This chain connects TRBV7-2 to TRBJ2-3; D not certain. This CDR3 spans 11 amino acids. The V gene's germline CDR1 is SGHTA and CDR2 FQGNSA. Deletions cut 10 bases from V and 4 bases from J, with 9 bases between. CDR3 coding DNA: TGTGCCATCTCCCCTCCAGATACGCAGTATTTT. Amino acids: CAISPPDTQYF.

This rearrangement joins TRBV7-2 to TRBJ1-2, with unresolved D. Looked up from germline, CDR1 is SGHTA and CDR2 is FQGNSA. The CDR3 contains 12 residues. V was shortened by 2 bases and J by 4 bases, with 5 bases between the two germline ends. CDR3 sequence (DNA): TGTGCCAGCAGCTTACTCCTCTATGGCTACACCTTC. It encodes CASSLLLYGYTF.

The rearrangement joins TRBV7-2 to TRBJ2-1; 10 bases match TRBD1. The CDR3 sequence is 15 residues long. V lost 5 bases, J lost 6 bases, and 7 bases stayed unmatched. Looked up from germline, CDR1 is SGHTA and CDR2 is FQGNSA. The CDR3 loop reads CASSPTGGGSNEQFF. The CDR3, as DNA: TGTGCCAGCAGCCCGACAGGGGGCGGAAGCAATGAGCAGTTCTTC. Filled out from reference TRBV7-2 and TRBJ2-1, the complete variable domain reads GAGVSQSPSNKVTEKGKDVELRCDPISGHTALYWYRQSLGQGLEFLIYFQGNSAPDKSGLPSDRFSAERTGGSVSTLTIQRTQQEDSAVYLCASSPTGGGSNEQFFGPGTRLTVL.

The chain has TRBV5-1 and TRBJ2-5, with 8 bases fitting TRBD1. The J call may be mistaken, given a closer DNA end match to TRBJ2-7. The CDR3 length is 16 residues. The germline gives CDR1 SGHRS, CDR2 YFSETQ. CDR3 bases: TGCGCCAGCAGCTTGGACTACGCCGGACAGGGCTACGAGCAGTACTTC. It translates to CASSLDYAGQGYEQYF.